This T cell receptor beta chain was profiled in a study of blood T cell repertoires in COVID-19. Study at large: Samples of COVID-19 (acute and convalescent) were obtained from the United States, Italy and Spain. Sample material is recorded as cDNA or gDNA derived from T cells, B-cell-depleted T cells, or PBMCs.

V lost 3 bases and J lost 7, with 15 bases in between. The CDR3 spans 13 residues. Germline-derived CDR1 and CDR2 are GTSNPN and SVGIG (reference sequence). In the original processing: Nucleated cell counts were estimated from reference gene primer amplification. The data were produced by immunoSEQ multiplex PCR, yet TCRdb's version contains in-frame clones alone and is incomplete. For V, J and clone size, that table is used; D and trimming come from the DNA. Of around 250,000 clones in the sample, roughly 84% are singletons; the top ten hold about 1.5%. This rearrangement joins TRBV30 to TRBJ2-5; a weak D match, TRBD2 (5 bases). The sequence derives from a middle-aged woman who had recovered from COVID-19. Sample: peripheral blood. The chain's CDR3 is CAWRPHKRVTQYF. The CDR3 DNA follows: TGTGCCTGGAGACCTCACAAGAGGGTGACCCAGTACTTC.